This T cell receptor beta chain was found in a study of blood T cell repertoires in COVID-19. Germline lookup yields CDR1 LGHDT and CDR2 YNNKEL (reference sequence). The CDR3 has 14 residues. Trimming at V came to 6 bases and at J to 3 bases, leaving 5 bases not matched to a gene. Sequenced by immunoSEQ multiplex PCR; TCRdb stores in-frame clones only, minus some. The table includes around 200,000 clones, around 87% detected once. The clonotype comes from a man aged 55 to 70 who had recovered from COVID-19. V and J are TRBV3-1 (or the pseudogene TRBV3-2) and TRBJ2-1; 7 positions match TRBD2. Sequenced sample: peripheral blood. The chain's CDR3 is CASRGEGFYNEQFF. The CDR3 region has the DNA TGTGCCAGCAGGGGGGAGGGGTTCTACAATGAGCAGTTCTTC.